The present T cell receptor beta chain was sequenced within a study of PD-L1 blockade in urothelial cancer (dated by TCRdb to about 2017). For the wider study: Therapy was started around 2014 for all patients, and atezolizumab 1,200 mg was administered intravenously every 3 weeks. An ECOG performance status of 0 or 1 was recorded for the patients, and 0 to 3 prior chemotherapy regimens had been received by the patients. Pretreatment tumor samples, along with matched peripheral blood collected serially before and after atezolizumab treatment, underwent TCR sequencing. Progression-free survival longer than 6 months counted as durable clinical benefit, and TCR features were additionally tested against both progression-free and overall survival. Blood samples were analyzed 3 weeks after the start of treatment (second dose) and 6 weeks after the start of treatment. Durable clinical benefit was achieved by nine patients and was not achieved by 20 patients. In the same patients, whole exome sequencing and RNA sequencing of pretreatment tumors were performed in addition to TCR sequencing. About 90% of the roughly 29 patients were identified as males with urothelial cancer of bladder origin, and a prior smoking history was reported by 18 of 29 patients. Over 28 patients had pretreatment blood TCR-seq, about 25 had at least one posttreatment blood collection, and about 25 had tumor TCR-seq. Somatic, immune and clinical correlates of response to PD-L1 blockade with atezolizumab in urothelial cancer were the focus of an exploratory multi-omic analysis. Blood samples gave a median of around 140,000 T cells and 80,000 to 95,000 unique TCRs, with a median clonality of approximately 0.08.

Beyond this particular receptor, the publication reports: Small sample size (n of about 30) and many exploratory analyses mean the results are intended to be hypothesis-generating. A pretreatment peripheral blood TCR clonality below the median was linked to improved progression-free and overall survival. Among patients with durable benefit, tumor-associated TCR clones showed greater expansion in peripheral blood 3 weeks after treatment started (n ≈ 20, p = 0.022).

As concerns this clone: This receptor's antigen is unknown. No base quality values were provided; no much bigger clone lies one nucleotide off.

Trimming takes 0 bases from V and 6 bases from J, and the germline ends sit 13 bases apart. The CDR3 has 15 amino acids, counting the end cysteine and phenylalanine. Of all the DNA, just the CDR3 is kept, 45 bases in frame from base 1. CDR1 SGHRS and CDR2 YFSETQ are derived from the germline V gene. Synthetic TCR analog templates were spiked into each PCR so that absolute template abundance could be estimated from read counts. TCRbeta CDR3 regions were amplified from genomic DNA with bias-controlled V and J gene primers using the immunoSEQ assay. Rearranged TCRbeta segments were sequenced at approximately 20X coverage. The source study handled its data this way. Sequencing errors were corrected by clustering and CDR3s were annotated against IMGT to assign V, D and J genes. Only productive TCRbeta rearrangements were used in downstream analyses, excluding out-of-frame or stop-codon sequences. Clonality was calculated as one minus the Shannon entropy normalized by the log of the number of unique productive sequences. Fisher's exact test with Benjamini-Hochberg correction, using a cutoff of adjusted p below 0.01, was how clones that differed between time points or between blood and tumor were identified. TCRdb took over this immuneACCESS table, retaining in-frame rearrangements with V and J assigned. Such tables are incomplete; in checked studies, under half of the missing clones stem from an unresolved V gene, and the remainder is unexplained. V, J and clone size reflect that table, while D and trimming were determined from the DNA. This sample has tens of thousands of clones in its table, and roughly 90% of those were observed once. The ten biggest clones cover approximately 0.89% of the sample.

The sample's time point label, decoded: peripheral blood 6 weeks after treatment start. A total of 29 patients with locally advanced or metastatic urothelial carcinoma, treated at Memorial Sloan Kettering on a trial protocol, made up the cohort. Peripheral blood mononuclear cells were collected pretreatment and during treatment, at between 1 and 8 total time points per patient. The Qiagen DNeasy Blood extraction kit was used to purify genomic DNA from total PBMCs and tumor samples. Collected pretreatment and during treatment, PBMCs were isolated and stored as previously described. The rearranged segments are TRBV5-1 and TRBJ2-1; possibly the D gene is TRBD2, per 6 matching bases. Specimen: PBMCs, collected around atezolizumab (anti-PD-L1) treatment. The receptor comes from a woman over 75 with urothelial cancer. The CDR3 region reads CASSLAGSGLNEQFF. The nucleotide sequence is given as TGCGCCAGCAGCTTGGCCGGGAGCGGTCTCAATGAGCAGTTCTTC. Outside the CDR3, residues come from the reference TRBV5-1 and TRBJ2-1 proteins, so the full variable domain is: KAGVTQTPRYLIKTRGQQVTLSCSPISGHRSVSWYQQTPGQGLQFLFEYFSETQRNKGNFPGRFSGRQFSNSRSEMNVSTLELGDSALYLCASSLAGSGLNEQFFGPGTRLTVL.